The 11 T cell receptor beta chains below come from one sample, sequenced in a study of blood T cell repertoires in COVID-19. Assay: immunoSEQ multiplex PCR; the TCRdb copy retains only in-frame clones and omits some. This sample yields 200,000 to 250,000 clones, of which 87% are seen a single time; around 7% belongs to the top ten. The sequenced sample consisted of PBMCs or T cells enriched from blood (not recorded which). These receptors all come from a man in his thirties or forties in a cohort exposed to, infected with or recovered from COVID-19 (not recorded which).

This clone has a handful of counts. V is TRBV5-8 and J is TRBJ2-2, with a weak D call TRBD2 (5 bases). Germline values: CDR1 SGHTS, CDR2 YDEGEE. Trimming stripped 2 bases from V and 2 bases from J, with 10 bases between. The length of the CDR3 is 15 residues. This CDR3 reads CASSFRGLNTGELFF. For the CDR3, the DNA is TGTGCCAGCAGCTTTCGAGGGCTCAACACCGGGGAGCTGTTTTTT.

This chain connects TRBV11-2 to TRBJ2-7, with 8 positions matching TRBD2. The CDR3 consists of 14 residues. Germline V gene sequence: CDR1 SGHAT, CDR2 FQNNGV. The trim removed 3 bases at V and 6 bases at J, leaving 7 bases unmatched. The CDR3 reads CASSLAWTSSEQYF. The CDR3 DNA follows: TGTGCCAGCAGCTTGGCCTGGACTAGCAGCGAGCAGTACTTC.

The V and J genes are TRBV19 and TRBJ1-1; possibly TRBD1 for D (5 bases). The germline V gene encodes CDR1 LNHDA and CDR2 SQIVND (reference sequence). The CDR3 consists of 13 residues. Trimming stripped 7 bases from V and 0 bases from J, with 9 bases between. CDR3 residues: CASNPGLNTEAFF. Written as DNA, the CDR3 is TGTGCCAGTAATCCAGGGTTGAACACTGAAGCTTTCTTT.

The chain joins TRBV7-6 to TRBJ1-6, with D possibly TRBD1 on 6 matching bases. The CDR3 has 16 amino acids. V gave up 0 bases and J gave up 7 bases, with 13 bases separating them. Per the germline V gene, CDR1 is SGHVS and CDR2 is FNYEAQ. The CDR3 nucleotides read TGTGCCAGCAGCTTAGCTTGGGGGGGCGGCAATTCACCCCTCCACTTT. Amino acid sequence: CASSLAWGGGNSPLHF.

Comment on this clone: This sample includes further DNA sequences coding for the same CDR3. The chain combines TRBV7-3 with TRBJ2-2; D remains unclear. The CDR3 is 12 residues long. Between the trimmed V and J ends, which lost 1 base and 6 bases, there was a span of 3 bases. Per germline, CDR1 SGHTA and CDR2 FQGTGA. CDR3 nucleotides: TGTGCCAGCAGCTTAAGAGCCGGGGAGCTGTTTTTT. This sequence encodes CASSLRAGELFF.

The rearrangement joins TRBV7-9 to TRBJ1-5; 9 bases align to TRBD1. V lost 5 bases and J lost 7; bases outside the gene matches: 9. CDR1 SEHNR and CDR2 FQNEAQ come from the germline V gene (reference sequence). The CDR3 covers 15 residues. CDR3 nucleotides: TGTGCCAGCAGCCCGGGGGGGACAGGGTTACAGCCCCAGCATTTT. Encoded protein: CASSPGGTGLQPQHF.

This chain links TRBV15 with TRBJ2-5; 14 positions match TRBD2. Germline trimming cut 4 bases from V and 5 bases from J; bases unmatched to any gene: 6. The CDR3 sequence is 16 residues long. CDR1 and CDR2 (germline): LNHNV, YYDKDF (reference sequence). CDR3 coding DNA: TGTGCCACCAGCACCATGGGACTAGCGGGAGCGGAGACCCAGTACTTC. Its protein is CATSTMGLAGAETQYF.

The gene calls are TRBV28 and TRBJ2-7; D may be TRBD1 (5 bases). Germline V gene lookup returns CDR1 MDHEN and CDR2 SYDVKM. There are 14 residues in the CDR3. Trimming left V 2 bases short and J 5 bases short, with 13 bases between. CDR3 nucleotides: TGTGCCAGCAGTTTAATTATCTGGGGCAACGAGCAGTACTTC. Its protein product is CASSLIIWGNEQYF.

This clone was seen many times. J is TRBJ1-2 and V is TRBV20-1; 9 bases are a match to TRBD1. The CDR3 is made up of 11 amino acids. With V trimmed by 3 bases and J by 9 bases, 2 bases remained unmatched. Germline loops: CDR1 DFQATT, CDR2 SNEGSKA (reference sequence). This CDR3 is CSARDRGSYTF. For the CDR3, the DNA is TGCAGTGCTAGGGACAGGGGAAGCTACACCTTC.

This chain uses TRBV19 with TRBJ2-7; possible D gene TRBD2, 5 bases. CDR3 length: 13 residues. Trimming took off 3 bases at V and 6 bases at J, with 12 bases between the two ends. CDR1 and CDR2 (germline): LNHDA, SQIVND (reference sequence). CDR3 coding DNA: TGTGCCAGTAGTATCGGGGTGTCGGCCGAGCAGTACTTC. Translated: CASSIGVSAEQYF.

This clone was observed a single time. This chain links TRBV29-1 with TRBJ1-2; 9 nucleotides line up with TRBD1. Germline values: CDR1 SQVTM, CDR2 ANQGSEA. With 1 base clipped from V and 5 bases from J, the junction kept 8 bases outside the gene matches. The CDR3 runs 15 residues. The CDR3 spells CSVEVLRTGAYGYTF. The CDR3 region has the DNA TGCAGCGTTGAAGTTCTGAGGACAGGGGCATATGGCTACACCTTC.